The 28 T cell receptor beta chains in this list originate from one sample, sequenced in a study of somatic mutations in cytotoxic T cells in rheumatoid arthritis (dated by TCRdb to 2016 to 2017). The library came from the immunoSEQ multiplex PCR assay. The table was pulled from immuneACCESS by TCRdb, which kept in-frame rearrangements only. Such tables lose some clones; where checked, under half of the loss comes from unresolved V genes, and the rest has no known cause. Here the sample has around 15,000 clones; around 70% occur a single time. Of the sample, roughly 10% is held by the ten largest clones. The sequenced sample consisted of CD8+ T cells sorted from blood. These receptors originate from an adult with rheumatoid arthritis.

V usage is TRBV20-1 and J usage is TRBJ2-1; D gene uncertain. The CDR3 runs to 10 residues. Trimming stripped 1 base from V and 10 bases from J, with 5 bases between. The germline CDR1 and CDR2 sequences are DFQATT and SNEGSKA (reference sequence). The CDR3 DNA follows: TGCAGTGCTAGAGCTTGGGAGCAGTTCTTC. This translates into CSARAWEQFF.

The V gene is TRBV13, the J gene TRBJ1-1, with 11 bases identical to TRBD1. There are 16 residues in the CDR3. Losses at the gene ends were 5 bases for V and 10 bases for J; bases not matched to a gene: 15. Germline lookup yields CDR1 PRHDT and CDR2 FYEKMQ (reference sequence). CDR3 protein: CASSLGQGAPFGVAFF. As DNA, the CDR3 is TGTGCCAGCAGCCTCGGACAGGGGGCGCCGTTTGGGGTAGCTTTCTTT.

Here the CDR3 DNA reads TGCAGCGTTCTCGGACAGGGGATCTCCTACGAGCAGTACTTC. This gives the protein CSVLGQGISYEQYF. J is TRBJ2-7 and V is TRBV29-1, with 9 bases identical to TRBD1. The germline gives CDR1 SQVTM, CDR2 ANQGSEA. The trim removed 5 bases at V and 0 bases at J, leaving 5 bases unmatched. The CDR3 is made up of 14 amino acids.

Only a few counts were recorded for this clone. The gene calls are TRBV7-2 and TRBJ2-1; weak D call: TRBD1 (5 bases). V lost 1 base, J lost 6 bases, and 10 bases lay in between. This CDR3 contains 14 residues. CDR1 is SGHTA and CDR2 is FQGNSA in the germline V gene. As DNA, the CDR3 is TGTGCCAGCAGCTTAGAGCAGGGCCTCAATGAGCAGTTCTTC. Translating it yields CASSLEQGLNEQFF.

In this sample, this clone turned up a few times. This chain links TRBV19 with TRBJ2-1; 11 positions agree with TRBD1. Germline CDR1 is LNHDA and CDR2 is SQIVND (reference sequence). This CDR3 has 15 amino acids. The trim removed 2 bases at V and 7 bases at J, leaving 4 bases unmatched. The CDR3 nucleotides are TGTGCCAGTAGTATATGGGACAGGGGGTCGAATGAGCAGTTCTTC. Translated: CASSIWDRGSNEQFF.

V is TRBV10-3 and J is TRBJ1-1; TRBD1 agrees at 9 bases. Germline lookup yields CDR1 ENHRY and CDR2 SYGVKD. This CDR3 has 17 amino acids. V shed 1 base and J 5 bases; nucleotides not matched to a gene: 11. The chain's CDR3 is CAISELYPGQGRTEAFF. The CDR3 region has the DNA TGTGCCATCAGTGAGTTATACCCGGGACAGGGAAGGACTGAAGCTTTCTTT.

V gene TRBV6-6 combines with J gene TRBJ2-7; a possible D gene is TRBD2 (6 bases). V shed 2 bases and J shed 7 bases, with 12 bases lying between them. The length of the CDR3 is 13 residues. Germline V gene sequence: CDR1 MNHNY, CDR2 SVGAGI (reference sequence). CDR3 amino acids: CASSYGSGVEQYF. The CDR3 coding sequence is TGTGCCAGCAGTTACGGGTCGGGGGTTGAGCAGTACTTC.

The chain is built from TRBV6-5 and TRBJ1-2; D remains unclear. Germline assignment: CDR1 MNHEY and CDR2 SVGAGI. With 0 bases removed from V and 7 bases from J, the gap between germline ends came to 9 bases. CDR3 length: 13 residues. DNA of the CDR3: TGTGCCAGCAGTTACTCACGGGCTGCTGGCTACACCTTC. This gives the protein CASSYSRAAGYTF.

In its sample, this clone was seen a few times. V usage is TRBV19 and J usage is TRBJ1-5; no definite D call. V gave up 3 bases and J gave up 1 base, with 13 bases separating them. CDR3 length: 16 residues. Germline V gives CDR1 LNHDA, CDR2 SQIVND (reference sequence). CDR3 in amino acids: CASSISADPSNQPQHF. As DNA, the CDR3 is TGTGCCAGTAGTATTTCAGCAGACCCGAGCAATCAGCCCCAGCATTTT.

The chain carries TRBV7-8 and TRBJ2-5, with 9 bases fitting TRBD2. The CDR3 is 14 residues long. CDR1 and CDR2 from the germline V gene are SGHVS and FQNEAQ. J lost 4 bases, V lost 11 bases, and 11 bases had no gene match. The CDR3 loop is CASVGGGARETQYF. The CDR3 DNA sequence: TGTGCCTCGGTGGGCGGGGGGGCTAGAGAGACCCAGTACTTC.

This chain connects TRBV7-2 to TRBJ1-4, with a tentative D call TRBD1 (5 bases). Per germline, CDR1 SGHTA and CDR2 FQGNSA. Deletions cut 3 bases from V and 8 bases from J, with 13 bases between. The CDR3 extends over 14 amino acids. The CDR3 coding sequence is TGTGCCAGCAGCTTGGGGGACGGATTAGAAAAACTGTTTTTT. Its protein product is CASSLGDGLEKLFF. Full variable domain (missing parts from reference TRBV7-2 and TRBJ1-4): GAGVSQSPSNKVTEKGKDVELRCDPISGHTALYWYRQSLGQGLEFLIYFQGNSAPDKSGLPSDRFSAERTGGSVSTLTIQRTQQEDSAVYLCASSLGDGLEKLFFGSGTQLSVL.

J is TRBJ1-2 and V is TRBV14; tentatively, D is TRBD1 (5 bases). The CDR3 has 16 amino acids. The germline V gene encodes CDR1 SGHDN and CDR2 FVKESK. V was cut by 1 base and J by 7 bases, with 19 bases left in between. Here the CDR3 DNA reads TGTGCCAGCAGCCAAGCCGGACCCTGGACAATAAGTGGCTACACCTTC. Protein: CASSQAGPWTISGYTF.

The chain is built from TRBV11-1 and TRBJ1-1, with TRBD1 as a possible D gene (5 bases). The germline gives CDR1 SGHAT, CDR2 FQDESV (reference sequence). CDR3 length: 14 residues. V shed 2 bases and J shed 4 bases, with 11 bases lying between them. CDR3 coding DNA: TGTGCCAGCAGCTTACGTGGAGGGACCACTGAAGCTTTCTTT. Translation: CASSLRGGTTEAFF. The full variable domain, its missing parts supplied by reference TRBV11-1 and TRBJ1-1, is EAEVAQSPRYKITEKSQAVAFWCDPISGHATLYWYRQILGQGPELLVQFQDESVVDDSQLPKDRFSAERLKGVDSTLKIQPAELGDSAMYLCASSLRGGTTEAFFGQGTRLTVV.

The chain employs TRBV11-2 and TRBJ2-5; no firm D call. V lost 3 bases and J 10 bases, leaving 12 bases between the germline ends. CDR3 length: 12 amino acids. CDR1 SGHAT and CDR2 FQNNGV come from the germline V gene. In DNA, the CDR3 is TGTGCCAGCAGCTTCAACTTTGTCGACCAGTACTTC. It encodes CASSFNFVDQYF.

The chain carries TRBV5-6 and TRBJ2-5, with 8 nucleotides matching TRBD1. The CDR3 has 16 residues. Germline V gene lookup returns CDR1 SGHDT and CDR2 YYEEEE. The V segment lost 0 bases and the J segment 4 bases; nucleotides outside the gene matches: 8. The CDR3 DNA follows: TGTGCCAGCAGCTTGGCCCAGGGGGCCTCCCGAGAGACCCAGTACTTC. It codes for CASSLAQGASRETQYF.

The chain carries TRBV4-1 and TRBJ2-1, with D hard to call. The germline V gene has CDR1 MGHRA and CDR2 YSYEKL. There are 14 residues in the CDR3. Trimming took off 1 base at V and 3 bases at J, with 7 bases between the two ends. CDR3 region: CASSQVSYYNEQFF. Here the CDR3 DNA reads TGCGCCAGCAGCCAAGTTTCGTACTACAATGAGCAGTTCTTC.

J is TRBJ1-2 and V is TRBV5-8; D unclear. This CDR3 contains 15 residues. V shed 1 base and J shed 3 bases, with 13 bases lying between them. The germline V gene encodes CDR1 SGHTS and CDR2 YDEGEE. This chain's CDR3 is CASSLREPEHYGYTF. CDR3 nucleotides: TGTGCCAGCAGCTTGAGAGAGCCGGAGCACTATGGCTACACCTTC. Supplemented by reference TRBV5-8 and TRBJ1-2, the full variable domain reads EAGVTQSPTHLIKTRGQQATLRCSPISGHTSVYWYQQALGLGLQFLLWYDEGEERNRGNFPPRFSGRQFPNYSSELNVNALELEDSALYLCASSLREPEHYGYTFGSGTRLTVV.

The chain has TRBV4-1 and TRBJ2-1, with 8 bases identical to TRBD2. The CDR3 totals 16 residues. The V and J ends lost 2 bases and 9 bases, in that order; junction bases with no gene match: 12. Looked up from germline, CDR1 is MGHRA and CDR2 is YSYEKL. The CDR3 DNA is TGCGCCAGCAGCCAAACCGGGGGGGGACGACAGTTTGAGCAGTTCTTC. This translates into CASSQTGGGRQFEQFF.

This clone has more than one count but fewer than ten. The chain uses TRBV7-9 and TRBJ2-5; D possibly uses TRBD1 or TRBD2 (7 bases each). CDR1 SEHNR and CDR2 FQNEAQ come from the germline V gene (reference sequence). With 8 bases removed from V and 1 base from J, the gap between germline ends came to 17 bases. The CDR3 length is 15 residues. This chain's CDR3 is CASVQGGDFQETQYF. CDR3 nucleotides: TGTGCCAGCGTCCAGGGGGGGGACTTCCAAGAGACCCAGTACTTC.

V gene TRBV28 combines with J gene TRBJ2-5; 9 bases agree with TRBD2. With V trimmed by 5 bases and J by 0 bases, 4 bases remained unmatched. Germline values: CDR1 MDHEN, CDR2 SYDVKM. The CDR3 extends over 15 amino acids. The CDR3 loop is CASSGPSGDQETQYF. CDR3 nucleotide sequence: TGTGCCAGCAGTGGGCCTAGCGGGGACCAAGAGACCCAGTACTTC.

The chain carries TRBV10-3 and TRBJ2-2, with 9 bases lining up with TRBD2. V trimming: 4 bases; J trimming: 3 bases; junction bases outside the gene matches: 9. The CDR3 is made up of 17 amino acids. CDR1 is ENHRY, CDR2 SYGVKD, per germline. The CDR3 DNA reads TGTGCCATCAGTGGTTCTGTGGTAGCGGGGGACACCGGGGAGCTGTTTTTT. Encoded protein: CAISGSVVAGDTGELFF.

This clone was detected only a few times. The chain employs TRBV5-4 and TRBJ2-1, with 7 positions matching TRBD1. With 5 bases clipped from V and 9 bases from J, the junction kept 14 bases outside the gene matches. This CDR3 has 15 residues. The germline V gene has CDR1 SGHNT and CDR2 YYREEE (reference sequence). The CDR3 DNA is TGTGCCAGCAGTCCACACTACAGGGGTCGGAGTGAGCAGTTCTTC. It yields the protein CASSPHYRGRSEQFF.

V gene TRBV6-5 combines with J gene TRBJ2-7, with D hard to call. The germline V gene encodes CDR1 MNHEY and CDR2 SVGAGI. V lost 5 bases, J lost 7 bases, and 12 bases lay in between. There are 12 residues in the CDR3. CDR3 nucleotides: TGTGCCAGCAGTCTTAGTGGTGTGGAGCAGTACTTC. As protein: CASSLSGVEQYF.

This clone is categorized as medium-sized. This chain uses TRBV4-1 with TRBJ2-5, with D perhaps being TRBD1 or TRBD2 (5 bases each). The CDR3 has 15 residues. Trimming shortened V by 4 bases and J by 1 base, and 13 bases separated the two germline ends. Per the germline V gene, CDR1 is MGHRA and CDR2 is YSYEKL. The CDR3 spells CASSRLWGTQETQYF. The CDR3 DNA is TGCGCCAGCAGCCGACTATGGGGGACCCAAGAGACCCAGTACTTC.

The J gene is TRBJ2-3, the V gene TRBV15; 11 nucleotides line up with TRBD2. Germline-derived CDR1 and CDR2 are LNHNV and YYDKDF (reference sequence). There are 18 residues in the CDR3. V shed 0 bases and J 2 bases; nucleotides not matched to a gene: 7. The CDR3 nucleotides read TGTGCCACCAGCAGAGAGAAGATAGCGGGGGGGATCACAGATACGCAGTATTTT. Its protein product is CATSREKIAGGITDTQYF.

V is TRBV18 and J is TRBJ1-5; D remains ambiguous. V lost 2 bases and J lost 0, with 11 bases in between. The CDR3 has 16 residues. CDR1 KGHSH and CDR2 LQKENI come from the germline V gene. Here the CDR3 reads CASSPRPGDSNQPQHF. CDR3 coding DNA: TGTGCCAGCTCACCAAGGCCAGGAGATAGCAATCAGCCCCAGCATTTT.

The V and J genes are TRBV19 and TRBJ1-1, with TRBD1 identical over 7 bases. The CDR3 has 13 amino acids. In germline, CDR1 is LNHDA, CDR2 SQIVND (reference sequence). The junction had 8 bases not matched to a gene; V was cut back by 9 bases and J by 4 bases. CDR3 coding DNA: TGTGCCAGCCGGGAACAGGGGTTCACTGAAGCTTTCTTT. Translating it yields CASREQGFTEAFF.

This chain uses TRBV5-1 with TRBJ1-2, with TRBD1 matching over 7 bases. V shed 3 bases, J shed 3 bases, and the junction held 5 bases outside the gene matches. The V gene's germline CDR1 is SGHRS and CDR2 YFSETQ. The CDR3 is made up of 14 amino acids. CDR3 sequence reads: CASSWAGQHYGYTF. The CDR3 nucleotides are TGCGCCAGCAGCTGGGCGGGACAGCACTATGGCTACACCTTC. Full variable domain (missing parts from reference TRBV5-1 and TRBJ1-2): KAGVTQTPRYLIKTRGQQVTLSCSPISGHRSVSWYQQTPGQGLQFLFEYFSETQRNKGNFPGRFSGRQFSNSRSEMNVSTLELGDSALYLCASSWAGQHYGYTFGSGTRLTVV.